The present entry profiles one T cell receptor beta chain with its context. TCRdb reworked the 5' RACE reads into one entry per CDR3 protein, no DNA. The listing records approximately 390,000 distinct CDR3 sequences. The sample belongs to a study of monozygotic twins with inflammatory bowel disease. The germline V gene encodes CDR1 DFQATT and CDR2 SNEGSKA (reference sequence). This CDR3 has 12 amino acids. The sample was blood. This chain links TRBV20-1 with TRBJ2-3. This sequence originates from a human donor with ulcerative colitis or Crohn's disease, or a healthy co-twin of an affected twin (not recorded which). CDR3 region: CSGGRTQPTQYF.